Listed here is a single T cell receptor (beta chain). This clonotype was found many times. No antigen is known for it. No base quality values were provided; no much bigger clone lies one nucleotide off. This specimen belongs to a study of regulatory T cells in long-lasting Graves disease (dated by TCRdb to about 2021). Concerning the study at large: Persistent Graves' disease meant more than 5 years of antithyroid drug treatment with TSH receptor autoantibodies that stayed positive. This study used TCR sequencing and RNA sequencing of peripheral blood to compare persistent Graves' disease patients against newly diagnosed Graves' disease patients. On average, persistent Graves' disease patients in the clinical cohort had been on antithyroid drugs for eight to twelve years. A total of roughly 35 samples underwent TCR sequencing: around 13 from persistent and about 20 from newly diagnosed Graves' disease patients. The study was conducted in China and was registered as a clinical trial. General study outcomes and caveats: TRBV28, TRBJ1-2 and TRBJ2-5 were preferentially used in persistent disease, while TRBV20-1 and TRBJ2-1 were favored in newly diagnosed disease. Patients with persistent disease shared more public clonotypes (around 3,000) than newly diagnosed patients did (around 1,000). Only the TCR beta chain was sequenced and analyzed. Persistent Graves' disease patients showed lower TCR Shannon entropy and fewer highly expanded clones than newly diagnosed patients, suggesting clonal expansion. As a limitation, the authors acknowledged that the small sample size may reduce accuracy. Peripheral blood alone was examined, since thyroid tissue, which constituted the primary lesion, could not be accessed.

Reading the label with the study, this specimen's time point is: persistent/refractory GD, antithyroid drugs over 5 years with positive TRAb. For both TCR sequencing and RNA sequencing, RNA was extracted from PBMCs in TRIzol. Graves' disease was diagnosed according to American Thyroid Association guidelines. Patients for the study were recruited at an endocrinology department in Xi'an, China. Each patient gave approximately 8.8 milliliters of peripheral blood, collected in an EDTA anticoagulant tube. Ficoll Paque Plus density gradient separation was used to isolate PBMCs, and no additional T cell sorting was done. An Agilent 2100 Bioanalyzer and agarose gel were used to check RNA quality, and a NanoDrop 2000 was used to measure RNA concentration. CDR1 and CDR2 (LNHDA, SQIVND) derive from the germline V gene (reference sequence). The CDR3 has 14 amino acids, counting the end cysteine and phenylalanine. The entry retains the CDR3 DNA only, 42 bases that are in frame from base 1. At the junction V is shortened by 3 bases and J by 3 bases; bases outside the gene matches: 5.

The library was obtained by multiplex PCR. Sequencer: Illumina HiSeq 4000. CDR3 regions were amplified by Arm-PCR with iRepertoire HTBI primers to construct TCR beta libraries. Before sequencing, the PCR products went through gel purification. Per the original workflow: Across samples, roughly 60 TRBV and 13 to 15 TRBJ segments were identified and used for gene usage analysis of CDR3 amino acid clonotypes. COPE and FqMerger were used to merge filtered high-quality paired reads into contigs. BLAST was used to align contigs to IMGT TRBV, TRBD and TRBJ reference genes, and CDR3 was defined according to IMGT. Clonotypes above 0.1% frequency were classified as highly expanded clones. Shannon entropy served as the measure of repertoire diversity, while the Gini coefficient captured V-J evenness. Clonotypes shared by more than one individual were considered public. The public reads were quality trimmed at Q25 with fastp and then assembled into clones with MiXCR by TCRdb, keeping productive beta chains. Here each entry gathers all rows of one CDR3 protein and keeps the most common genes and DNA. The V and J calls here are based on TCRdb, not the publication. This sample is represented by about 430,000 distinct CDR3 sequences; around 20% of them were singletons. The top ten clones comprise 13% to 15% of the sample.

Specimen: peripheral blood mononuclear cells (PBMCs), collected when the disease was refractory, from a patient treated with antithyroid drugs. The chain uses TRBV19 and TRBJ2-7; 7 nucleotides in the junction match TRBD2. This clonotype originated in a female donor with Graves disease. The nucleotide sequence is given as TGTGCCAGTAGTATCGGCGGGAGCGGCTACGAGCAGTACTTC. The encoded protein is CASSIGGSGYEQYF.